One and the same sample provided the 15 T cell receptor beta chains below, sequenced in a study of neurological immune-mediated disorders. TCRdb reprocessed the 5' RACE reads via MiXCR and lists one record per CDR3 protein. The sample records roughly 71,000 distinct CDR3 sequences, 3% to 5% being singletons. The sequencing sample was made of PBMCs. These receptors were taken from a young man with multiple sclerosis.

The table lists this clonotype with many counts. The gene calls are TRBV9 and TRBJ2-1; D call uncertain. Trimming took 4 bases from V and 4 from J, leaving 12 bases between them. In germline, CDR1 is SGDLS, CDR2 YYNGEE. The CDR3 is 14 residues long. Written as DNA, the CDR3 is TGTGCCAGCAGCAGTATAAGTAATTACAATGAGCAGTTCTTC. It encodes CASSSISNYNEQFF.

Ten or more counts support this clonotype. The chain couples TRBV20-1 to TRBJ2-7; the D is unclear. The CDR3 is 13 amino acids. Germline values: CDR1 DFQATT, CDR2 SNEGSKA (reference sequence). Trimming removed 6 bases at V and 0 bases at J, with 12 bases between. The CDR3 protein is CSAADPSSYEQYF. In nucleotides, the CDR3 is TGCAGTGCCGCGGATCCAAGCTCCTACGAGCAGTACTTC.

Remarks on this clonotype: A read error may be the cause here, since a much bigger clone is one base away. CDR3 sequence reads: CASSFQKGPIQYF. CDR3 bases: TGCGCCAGCAGCTTCCAAAAGGGACCCATTCAGTACTTC. The rearrangement joins TRBV5-1 to TRBJ2-4; D may correspond to TRBD1 or TRBD2 (5 bases each). Trimming took off 2 bases at V and 9 bases at J, with 12 bases between the two ends. Germline loops: CDR1 SGHRS, CDR2 YFSETQ. The CDR3 contains 13 residues.

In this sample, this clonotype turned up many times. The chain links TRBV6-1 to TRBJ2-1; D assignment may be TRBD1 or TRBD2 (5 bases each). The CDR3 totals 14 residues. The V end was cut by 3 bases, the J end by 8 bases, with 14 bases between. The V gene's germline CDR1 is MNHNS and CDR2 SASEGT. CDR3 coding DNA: TGTGCCAGCAGTGACGGGACCCTGTACGATGAGCAGTTCTTC. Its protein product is CASSDGTLYDEQFF.

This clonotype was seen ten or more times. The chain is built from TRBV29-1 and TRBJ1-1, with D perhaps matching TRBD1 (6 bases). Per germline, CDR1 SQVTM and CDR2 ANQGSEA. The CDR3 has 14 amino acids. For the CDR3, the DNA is TGCACCTCGGGGGGGCTTGGCGCGGACACTGAAGCTTTCTTT. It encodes CTSGGLGADTEAFF.

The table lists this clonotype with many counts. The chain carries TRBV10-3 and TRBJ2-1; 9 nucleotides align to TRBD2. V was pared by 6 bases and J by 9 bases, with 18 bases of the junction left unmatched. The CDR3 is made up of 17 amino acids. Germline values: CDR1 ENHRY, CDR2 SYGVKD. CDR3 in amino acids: CAIRSRERGELAGEQFF. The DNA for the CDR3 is TGTGCCATCAGATCCCGTGAGCGGGGGGAATTAGCCGGTGAGCAGTTCTTC.

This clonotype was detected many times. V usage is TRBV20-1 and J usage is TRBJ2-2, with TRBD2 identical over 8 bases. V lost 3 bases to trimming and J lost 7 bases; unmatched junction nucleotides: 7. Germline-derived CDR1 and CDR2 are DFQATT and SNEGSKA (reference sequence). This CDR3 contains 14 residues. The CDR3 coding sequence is TGCAGTGCTAGCCGTAGCGGGGCAGGCGGGGAGCTGTTTTTT. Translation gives CSASRSGAGGELFF.

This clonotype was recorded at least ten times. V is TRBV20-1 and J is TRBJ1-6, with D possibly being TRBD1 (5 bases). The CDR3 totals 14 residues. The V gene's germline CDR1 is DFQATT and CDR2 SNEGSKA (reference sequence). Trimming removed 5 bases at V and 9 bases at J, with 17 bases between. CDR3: CSASTRGFGSPLHF. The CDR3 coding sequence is TGCAGTGCTTCAACTAGGGGTTTCGGTTCACCCCTCCACTTT.

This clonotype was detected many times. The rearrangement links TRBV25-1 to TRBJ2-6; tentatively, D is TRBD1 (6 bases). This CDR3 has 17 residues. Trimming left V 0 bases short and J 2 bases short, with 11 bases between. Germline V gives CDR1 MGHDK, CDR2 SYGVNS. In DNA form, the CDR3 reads TGTGCCAGCAGTGAATACAGGGGAAGCGCTGGGGCCAACGTCCTGACTTTC. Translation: CASSEYRGSAGANVLTF. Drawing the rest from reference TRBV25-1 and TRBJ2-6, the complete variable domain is EADIYQTPRYLVIGTGKKITLECSQTMGHDKMYWYQQDPGMELHLIHYSYGVNSTEKGDLSSESTVSRIRTEHFPLTLESARPSHTSQYLCASSEYRGSAGANVLTFGAGSRLTVL.

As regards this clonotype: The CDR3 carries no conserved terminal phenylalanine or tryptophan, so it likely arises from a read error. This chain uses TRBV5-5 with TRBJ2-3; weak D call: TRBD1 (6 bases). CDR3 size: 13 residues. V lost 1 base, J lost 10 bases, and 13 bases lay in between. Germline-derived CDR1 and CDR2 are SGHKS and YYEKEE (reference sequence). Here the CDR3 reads CASSLLFTGPQYN. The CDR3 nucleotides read TGTGCCAGCAGCTTGTTATTTACAGGGCCGCAGTATAAT.

CDR3 coding DNA: TGCGCCAGCAGCTCCTGGACAGGGGAAGGGGAGACCCAGTACTTC. This gives the protein CASSSWTGEGETQYF. V and J are TRBV5-1 and TRBJ2-5; 9 bases fit TRBD1. J lost 5 bases, V lost 3 bases, and 8 bases had no gene match. Germline CDR1 and CDR2: SGHRS and YFSETQ. This CDR3 region has 15 residues.

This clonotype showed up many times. The chain's CDR3 is CASSLRQTGAEQYF. The CDR3 DNA is TGTGCCAGCAGCTTAAGGCAAACAGGTGCCGAGCAGTACTTC. The chain carries TRBV12-3 or TRBV12-4 and TRBJ2-7; D is possibly TRBD1 (5 bases). V was clipped by 6 bases and J by 6 bases, with 18 bases between them. The CDR3 runs to 14 residues.

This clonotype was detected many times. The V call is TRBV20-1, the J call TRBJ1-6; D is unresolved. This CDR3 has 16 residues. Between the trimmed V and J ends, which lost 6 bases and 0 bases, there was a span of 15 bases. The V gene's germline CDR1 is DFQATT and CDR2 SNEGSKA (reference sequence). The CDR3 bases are TGCAGTGCCAGACCCCCAGGCGTCTCCTATAATTCACCCCTCCACTTT. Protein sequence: CSARPPGVSYNSPLHF.

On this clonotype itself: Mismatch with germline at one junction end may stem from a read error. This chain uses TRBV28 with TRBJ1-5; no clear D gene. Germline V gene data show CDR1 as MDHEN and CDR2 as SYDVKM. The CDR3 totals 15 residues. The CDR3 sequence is CASGPGSHGNQPQNF. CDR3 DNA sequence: TGTGCCAGCGGCCCGGGGAGCCATGGCAATCAGCCCCAGAATTTT.

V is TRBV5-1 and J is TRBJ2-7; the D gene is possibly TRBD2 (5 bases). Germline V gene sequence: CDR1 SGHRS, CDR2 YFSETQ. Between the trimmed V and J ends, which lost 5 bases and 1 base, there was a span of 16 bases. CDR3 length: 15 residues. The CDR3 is CASSKGGSKSYEQYF. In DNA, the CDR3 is TGCGCCAGCAGTAAAGGTGGGAGTAAGTCCTACGAGCAGTACTTC.